Shown below are 14 T cell receptor beta chains from a single sample sequenced in a study of T cells in Graves' hyperthyroidism and ophthalmopathy. RNA transcripts gave rise to amplified TCR beta CDR3 regions. During a first-round RT-PCR of the TCR CDR3, the HTBI primer set was used. Using its own MiXCR run on the multiplex PCR reads, TCRdb lists one record per CDR3 protein. The sample lists approximately 870,000 distinct CDR3 sequences; over 35% were seen once. Sequencing was performed on blood. These receptors all come from a man between 18 and 29 years old with Graves' hyperthyroidism.

This clonotype was counted many times. This chain joins TRBV2 and TRBJ2-7; D gene unclear. The CDR3 is 11 residues long. Between the trimmed V and J ends, which lost 11 bases and 5 bases, there was a span of 13 bases. Germline V gene sequence: CDR1 SNHLY, CDR2 FYNNEI. CDR3 residues: CACALYDEQYF. CDR3 nucleotide sequence: TGTGCCTGCGCATTGTATGACGAGCAGTACTTC.

This clonotype showed up just once. The chain has TRBV10-3 and TRBJ2-5; D is tentatively TRBD1 or TRBD2 (5 bases each). Trimming pared 0 bases from V and 2 bases from J, leaving 10 bases between. In germline, CDR1 is ENHRY, CDR2 SYGVKD. The CDR3 contains 15 residues. In DNA, the CDR3 is TGTGCCATCAGTGAGTCGCGAGGGGCGCAAGAGACCCAGTACTTC. It yields the protein CAISESRGAQETQYF.

The chain joins TRBV2 to TRBJ2-7; 7 nucleotides line up with TRBD1. Germline values: CDR1 SNHLY, CDR2 FYNNEI. This CDR3 contains 16 residues. The V segment lost 6 bases and the J segment 1 base; nucleotides outside the gene matches: 12. The CDR3 bases are TGTGCCAGCAGGGGATGGGGAGACAGGGCTTCCTACGAGCAGTACTTC. Amino acid sequence: CASRGWGDRASYEQYF.

For this clonotype: One junction end disagrees with the germline gene, perhaps due to a read error. The J gene is TRBJ2-5, the V gene TRBV10-3; 7 positions agree with TRBD1. Germline loops: CDR1 ENHRY, CDR2 SYGVKD. The CDR3 is 15 amino acids. CDR3 nucleotide sequence: TGTGCCAGCAGTGCCCAGTCACAGGGGTACGAGACCCAGTACTTC. Translation gives CASSAQSQGYETQYF.

This clonotype was observed many times. The chain uses TRBV29-1 and TRBJ2-7, with D possibly being TRBD1 (6 bases). The germline V gene has CDR1 SQVTM and CDR2 ANQGSEA. The CDR3 covers 15 residues. Trimming left V 7 bases short and J 4 bases short, with 23 bases between. The CDR3 is CSDGPSSLGAYEQYF. The CDR3 DNA reads TGCAGCGACGGCCCTTCTTCGTTGGGGGCTTACGAGCAGTACTTC.

This clonotype was observed many times. The chain uses TRBV10-3 and TRBJ2-5; 9 nucleotides match TRBD2. After removal of 9 bases from V and 3 bases from J, the junction contained 11 bases not matched to a gene. The CDR3 runs to 15 residues. Germline V CDR1 and CDR2: ENHRY, SYGVKD. The CDR3 loop is CAISERRGGEETQYF. CDR3 in DNA: TGTGCCATTTCGGAACGGCGGGGGGGCGAAGAGACCCAGTACTTC.

This clonotype has only a few counts. J is TRBJ1-1 and V is TRBV29-1; D is possibly TRBD1 (6 bases). V lost 0 bases to trimming and J lost 6 bases, with 20 bases between them. Germline-derived CDR1 and CDR2 are SQVTM and ANQGSEA. There are 16 residues in the CDR3. The CDR3 here is CSVEDPAGEYLPEAFF. In DNA form, the CDR3 reads TGCAGCGTTGAAGATCCGGCAGGGGAATACCTCCCTGAAGCTTTCTTT.

CDR3 sequence reads: CSASGWAGNTIYF. CDR3 bases: TGCAGTGCGAGTGGGTGGGCTGGAAACACCATATATTTT. V usage is TRBV20-1 and J usage is TRBJ1-3; D not resolved. V lost 6 bases and J lost 2, with 11 bases in between. The CDR3 sequence is 13 residues long. Germline-derived CDR1 and CDR2 are DFQATT and SNEGSKA (reference sequence).

The genes are TRBV19 and TRBJ2-2; 7 bases fit TRBD1. Trimming took 9 bases from V and 6 from J; bases not matched to a gene: 10. The length of the CDR3 is 14 residues. From germline, CDR1 is LNHDA and CDR2 SQIVND (reference sequence). The CDR3 is CASQETGISGELFF. The CDR3 nucleotides read TGTGCCAGCCAAGAGACAGGGATCTCCGGGGAGCTGTTTTTT.

This clonotype was recorded a few times. J is TRBJ1-2 and V is TRBV6-5, with TRBD1 as a possible D gene (5 bases). Germline CDR1 reads MNHEY; CDR2 reads SVGAGI. The CDR3 covers 15 residues. Trimming shortened V by 0 bases and J by 4 bases, and 12 bases separated the two germline ends. The CDR3 reads CASSYSNQGIYGYTF. CDR3 coding DNA: TGTGCCAGCAGTTACTCGAATCAGGGAATCTATGGCTACACCTTC.

This clonotype was recorded once. V gene TRBV10-3 combines with J gene TRBJ2-7, with a tentative D call TRBD2 (6 bases). There are 13 residues in the CDR3. Germline V CDR1 and CDR2: ENHRY, SYGVKD. Trimming pared 7 bases from V and 3 bases from J, leaving 13 bases between. The CDR3 sequence is CAINARDGYEQYF. Here the CDR3 DNA reads TGTGCCATCAATGCGCGGGACGGCTACGAGCAGTACTTC.

This chain uses TRBV14 with TRBJ2-7; no clear D gene. Germline V CDR1 and CDR2: SGHDN, FVKESK. This CDR3 spans 15 amino acids. V was pared by 0 bases and J by 1 base, with 10 bases between. The CDR3 loop reads CASSQESYGSYEQYF. CDR3 DNA: TGTGCCAGCAGCCAAGAATCTTACGGTTCCTACGAGCAGTACTTC.

This clonotype showed up many times. The chain is built from TRBV6-5 and TRBJ2-2; D uncertain. Trimming left V 6 bases short and J 5 bases short, with 7 bases between. The CDR3 spans 12 residues. The germline gives CDR1 MNHEY, CDR2 SVGAGI. Written as DNA, the CDR3 is TGTGCCAGCAGCCCGACAACCGGGGAGCTGTTTTTT. Its translation is CASSPTTGELFF.

This chain joins TRBV7-9 and TRBJ1-1; weak D call: TRBD1 (6 bases). CDR1 is SEHNR and CDR2 is FQNEAQ in the germline V gene (reference sequence). This CDR3 is built from 13 residues. Trimming took 4 bases from V and 7 from J, leaving 13 bases between them. CDR3 nucleotides: TGTGCCAGCAGCTCGTTTGGGGGGCTTGAAGCTTTCTTT. Protein: CASSSFGGLEAFF.